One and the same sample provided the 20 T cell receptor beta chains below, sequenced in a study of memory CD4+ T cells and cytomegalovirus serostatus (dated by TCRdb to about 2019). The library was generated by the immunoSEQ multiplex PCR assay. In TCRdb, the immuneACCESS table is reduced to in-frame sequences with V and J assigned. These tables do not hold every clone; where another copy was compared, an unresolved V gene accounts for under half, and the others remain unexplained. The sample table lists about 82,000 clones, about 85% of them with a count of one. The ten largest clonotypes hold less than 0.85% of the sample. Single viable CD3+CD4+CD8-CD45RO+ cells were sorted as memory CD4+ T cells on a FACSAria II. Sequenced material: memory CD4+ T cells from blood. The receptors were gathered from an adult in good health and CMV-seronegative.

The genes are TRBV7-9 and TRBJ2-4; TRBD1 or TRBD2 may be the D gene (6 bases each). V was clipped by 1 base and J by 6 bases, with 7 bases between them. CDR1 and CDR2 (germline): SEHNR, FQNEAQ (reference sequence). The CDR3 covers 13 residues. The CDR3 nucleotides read TGTGCCAGCAGCTTAGAGGGGGGAAACATTCAGTACTTC. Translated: CASSLEGGNIQYF.

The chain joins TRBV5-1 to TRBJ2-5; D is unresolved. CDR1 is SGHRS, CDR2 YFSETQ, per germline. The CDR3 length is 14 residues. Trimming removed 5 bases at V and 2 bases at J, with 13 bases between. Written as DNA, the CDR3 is TGCGCCAGCAGTTTCGATAGAATTCAAGAGACCCAGTACTTC. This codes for CASSFDRIQETQYF.

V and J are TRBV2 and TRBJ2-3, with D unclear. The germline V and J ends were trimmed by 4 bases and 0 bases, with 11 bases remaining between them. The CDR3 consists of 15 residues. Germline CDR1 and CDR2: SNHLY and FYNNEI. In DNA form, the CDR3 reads TGTGCCAGCAGTGTTGAGCCACAAAGCACAGATACGCAGTATTTT. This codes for CASSVEPQSTDTQYF.

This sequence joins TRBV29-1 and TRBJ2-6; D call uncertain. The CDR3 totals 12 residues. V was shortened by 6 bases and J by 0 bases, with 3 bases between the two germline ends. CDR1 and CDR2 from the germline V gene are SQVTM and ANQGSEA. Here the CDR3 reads CSVGSGANVLTF. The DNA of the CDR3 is TGCAGCGTGGGCTCTGGGGCCAACGTCCTGACTTTC. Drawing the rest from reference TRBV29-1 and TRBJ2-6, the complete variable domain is SAVISQKPSRDICQRGTSLTIQCQVDSQVTMMFWYRQQPGQSLTLIATANQGSEATYESGFVIDKFPISRPNLTFSTLTVSNMSPEDSSIYLCSVGSGANVLTFGAGSRLTVL.

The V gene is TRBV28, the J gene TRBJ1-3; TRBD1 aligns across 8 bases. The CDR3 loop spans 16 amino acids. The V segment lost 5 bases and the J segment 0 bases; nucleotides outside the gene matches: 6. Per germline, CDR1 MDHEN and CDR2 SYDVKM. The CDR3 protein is CASSTAGTGSGNTIYF. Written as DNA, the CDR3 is TGTGCCAGCAGTACCGCCGGGACAGGCTCTGGAAACACCATATATTTT.

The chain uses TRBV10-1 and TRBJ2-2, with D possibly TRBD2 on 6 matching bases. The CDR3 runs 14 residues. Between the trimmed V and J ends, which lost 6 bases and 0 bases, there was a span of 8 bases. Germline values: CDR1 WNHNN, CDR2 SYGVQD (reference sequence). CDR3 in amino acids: CASRRDSNTGELFF. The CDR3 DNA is TGCGCCAGCAGACGGGACTCGAACACCGGGGAGCTGTTTTTT.

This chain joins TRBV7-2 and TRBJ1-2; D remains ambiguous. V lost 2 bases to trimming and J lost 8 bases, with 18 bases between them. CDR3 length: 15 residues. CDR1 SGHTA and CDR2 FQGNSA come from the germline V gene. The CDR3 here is CASSLSSQAQGGYTF. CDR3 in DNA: TGTGCCAGCAGCTTATCCTCGCAGGCGCAAGGAGGCTACACCTTC.

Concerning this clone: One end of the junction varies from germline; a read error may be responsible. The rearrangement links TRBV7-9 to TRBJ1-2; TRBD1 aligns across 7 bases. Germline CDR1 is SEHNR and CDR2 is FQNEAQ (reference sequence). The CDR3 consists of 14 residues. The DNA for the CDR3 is TGTGCCAGCACCTTAAAGGGGACAGACCATGGCTACACCTTC. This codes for CASTLKGTDHGYTF.

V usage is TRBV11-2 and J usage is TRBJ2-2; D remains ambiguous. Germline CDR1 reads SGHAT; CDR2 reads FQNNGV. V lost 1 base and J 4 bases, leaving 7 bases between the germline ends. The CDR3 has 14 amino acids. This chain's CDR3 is CASSLAPLTGELFF. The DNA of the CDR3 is TGTGCCAGCAGCTTAGCCCCGCTCACCGGGGAGCTGTTTTTT.

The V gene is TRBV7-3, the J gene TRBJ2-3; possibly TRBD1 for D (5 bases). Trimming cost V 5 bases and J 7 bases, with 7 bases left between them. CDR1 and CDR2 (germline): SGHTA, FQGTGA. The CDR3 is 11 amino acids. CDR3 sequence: CASSRGYTQYF. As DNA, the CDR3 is TGTGCCAGCAGCAGGGGCTATACGCAGTATTTT.

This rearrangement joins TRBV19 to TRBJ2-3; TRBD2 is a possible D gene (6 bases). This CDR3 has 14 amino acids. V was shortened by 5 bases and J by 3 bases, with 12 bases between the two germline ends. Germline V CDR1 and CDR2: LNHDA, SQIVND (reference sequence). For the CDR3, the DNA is TGTGCCAGTAGTGTGTCGGGGGTGACAGATACGCAGTATTTT. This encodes CASSVSGVTDTQYF.

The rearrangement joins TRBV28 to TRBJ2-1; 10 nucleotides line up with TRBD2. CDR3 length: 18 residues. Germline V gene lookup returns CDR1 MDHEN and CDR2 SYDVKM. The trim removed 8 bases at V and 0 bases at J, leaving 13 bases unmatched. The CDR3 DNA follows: TGTGCCAGCGTCGAAGCGGGGGGGATTTTGAGCTCCTACAATGAGCAGTTCTTC. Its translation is CASVEAGGILSSYNEQFF.

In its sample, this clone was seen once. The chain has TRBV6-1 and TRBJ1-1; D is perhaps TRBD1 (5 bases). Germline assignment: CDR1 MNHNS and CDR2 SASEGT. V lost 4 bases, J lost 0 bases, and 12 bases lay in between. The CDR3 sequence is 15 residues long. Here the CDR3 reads CASSAREGLNTEAFF. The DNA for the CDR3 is TGTGCCAGCAGTGCGAGGGAGGGGCTGAACACTGAAGCTTTCTTT.

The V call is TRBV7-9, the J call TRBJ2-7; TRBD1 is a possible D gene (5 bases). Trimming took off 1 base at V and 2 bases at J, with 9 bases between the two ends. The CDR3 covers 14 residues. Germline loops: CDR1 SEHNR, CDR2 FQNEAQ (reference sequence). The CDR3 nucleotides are TGTGCCAGCAGCTTAGTGGGCAGGGCCTACGAGCAGTACTTC. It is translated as CASSLVGRAYEQYF.

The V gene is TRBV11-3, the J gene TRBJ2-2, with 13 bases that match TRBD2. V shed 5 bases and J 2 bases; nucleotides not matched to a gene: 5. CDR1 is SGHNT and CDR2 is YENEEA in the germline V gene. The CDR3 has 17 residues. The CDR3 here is CASSLGLAGVNTGELFF. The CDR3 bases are TGTGCCAGCAGCCTCGGACTAGCGGGGGTTAACACCGGGGAGCTGTTTTTT.

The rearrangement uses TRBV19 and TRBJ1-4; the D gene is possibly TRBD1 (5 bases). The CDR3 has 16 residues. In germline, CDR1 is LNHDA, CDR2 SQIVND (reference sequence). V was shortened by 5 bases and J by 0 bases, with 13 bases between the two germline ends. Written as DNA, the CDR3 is TGTGCCAGTAGTTCTCGGGACGGCGCAACTAATGAAAAACTGTTTTTT. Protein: CASSSRDGATNEKLFF.

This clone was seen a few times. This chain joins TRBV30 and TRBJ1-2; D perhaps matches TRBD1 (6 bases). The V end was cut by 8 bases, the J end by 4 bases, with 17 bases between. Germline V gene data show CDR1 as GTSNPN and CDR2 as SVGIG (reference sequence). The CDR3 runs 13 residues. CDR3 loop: CAGNQGQSYGYTF. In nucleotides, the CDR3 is TGTGCCGGGAACCAGGGGCAGAGCTATGGCTACACCTTC. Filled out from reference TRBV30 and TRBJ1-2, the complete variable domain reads SQTIHQWPATLVQPVGSPLSLECTVEGTSNPNLYWYRQAAGRGLQLLFYSVGIGQISSEVPQNLSASRPQDRQFILSSKKLLLSDSGFYLCAGNQGQSYGYTFGSGTRLTVV.

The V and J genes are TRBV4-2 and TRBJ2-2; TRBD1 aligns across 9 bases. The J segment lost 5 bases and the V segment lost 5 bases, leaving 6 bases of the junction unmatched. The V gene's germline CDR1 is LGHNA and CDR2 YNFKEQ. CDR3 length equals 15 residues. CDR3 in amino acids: CASSKSGTGTGELFF. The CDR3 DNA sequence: TGTGCCAGCAGCAAATCCGGGACAGGGACCGGGGAGCTGTTTTTT.

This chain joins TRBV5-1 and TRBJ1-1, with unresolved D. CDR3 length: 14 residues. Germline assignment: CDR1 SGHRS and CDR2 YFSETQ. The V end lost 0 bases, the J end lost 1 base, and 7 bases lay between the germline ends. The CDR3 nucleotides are TGCGCCAGCAGCTTGGTATCCGAGAACACTGAAGCTTTCTTT. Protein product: CASSLVSENTEAFF.

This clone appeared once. The CDR3, as DNA: TGTGCCAGCAGCTCAGGACTAGCGGGGTACAGCACAGATACGCAGTATTTT. It is translated as CASSSGLAGYSTDTQYF. This sequence joins TRBV11-3 and TRBJ2-3, with 12 nucleotides matching TRBD2. Looked up from germline, CDR1 is SGHNT and CDR2 is YENEEA. V trimming: 4 bases; J trimming: 0 bases; junction bases outside the gene matches: 5. The CDR3 covers 17 residues.